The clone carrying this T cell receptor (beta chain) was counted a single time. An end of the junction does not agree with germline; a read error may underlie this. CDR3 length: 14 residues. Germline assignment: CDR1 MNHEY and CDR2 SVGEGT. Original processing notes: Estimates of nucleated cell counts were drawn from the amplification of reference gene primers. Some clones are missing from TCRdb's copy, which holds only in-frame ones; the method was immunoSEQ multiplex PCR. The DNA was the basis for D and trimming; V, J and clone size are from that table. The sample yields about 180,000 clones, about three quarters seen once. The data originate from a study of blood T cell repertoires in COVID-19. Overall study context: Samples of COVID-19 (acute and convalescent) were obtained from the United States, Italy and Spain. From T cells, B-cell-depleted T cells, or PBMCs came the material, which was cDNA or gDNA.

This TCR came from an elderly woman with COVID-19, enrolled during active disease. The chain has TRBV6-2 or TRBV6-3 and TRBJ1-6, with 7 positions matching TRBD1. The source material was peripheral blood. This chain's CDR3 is CASSYGTDNSPLHF. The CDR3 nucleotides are TGTGCCAGCAGTTACGGGACAGATAATTCGCCCCTCCACTTT.